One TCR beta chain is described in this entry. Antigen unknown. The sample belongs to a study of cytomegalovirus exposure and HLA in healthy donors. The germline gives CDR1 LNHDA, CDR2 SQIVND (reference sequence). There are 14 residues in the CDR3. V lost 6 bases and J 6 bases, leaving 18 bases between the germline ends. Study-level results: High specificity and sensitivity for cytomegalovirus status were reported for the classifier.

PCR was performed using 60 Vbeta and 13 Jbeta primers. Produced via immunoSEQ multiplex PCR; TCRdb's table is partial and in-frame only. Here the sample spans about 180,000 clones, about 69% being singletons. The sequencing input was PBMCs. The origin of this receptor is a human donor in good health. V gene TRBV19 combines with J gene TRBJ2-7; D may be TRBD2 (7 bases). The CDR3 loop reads CASRPAGVQGEQYF. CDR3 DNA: TGTGCCAGTAGACCCGCGGGAGTACAGGGCGAGCAGTACTTC.